This passage covers 22 T cell receptor beta chains from one sample sequenced in a study of OX40 agonist ivuxolimab in advanced cancers. Repertoires were generated with immunoSEQ multiplex PCR, while TCRdb's copy carries only in-frame clones and drops some. The sample yields 65,000 to 75,000 clones, approximately 84% seen once. Material: CD4+ or CD8+ T cells sorted from blood, obtained in a trial of the OX40 agonist ivuxolimab. Receptors were obtained from an adult with an advanced solid tumor such as melanoma, head and neck, liver or kidney cancer.

The rearrangement uses TRBV18 and TRBJ1-4, with 7 bases identical to TRBD1. The V gene's germline CDR1 is KGHSH and CDR2 LQKENI. This CDR3 contains 13 residues. The junction had 5 bases not matched to a gene; V was cut back by 2 bases and J by 11 bases. For the CDR3, the DNA is TGTGCCAGCTCACCAGACAGGGAAGGGAAACTGTTTTTT. Translated: CASSPDREGKLFF.

V and J are TRBV5-1 and TRBJ1-2, with 8 bases lining up with TRBD1. Germline V CDR1 and CDR2: SGHRS, YFSETQ. The trim removed 7 bases at V and 13 bases at J, leaving 12 bases unmatched. The CDR3 covers 12 residues. CDR3 sequence reads: CASYIGQGPGTF. The CDR3 region has the DNA TGCGCCAGCTATATAGGACAGGGCCCCGGCACCTTC.

The V call is TRBV5-1, the J call TRBJ2-7; weak D call: TRBD1 (6 bases). V shed 0 bases and J shed 2 bases, with 9 bases lying between them. CDR3 length: 14 amino acids. Germline assignment: CDR1 SGHRS and CDR2 YFSETQ. The CDR3 DNA follows: TGCGCCAGCAGCTTGGCGCAGGGGACCTACGAGCAGTACTTC. It is translated as CASSLAQGTYEQYF.

This clone was counted a few times. The J gene is TRBJ1-5, the V gene TRBV6-1; D may be TRBD1 (5 bases). The V end was cut by 6 bases, the J end by 0 bases, with 9 bases between. CDR3 size: 14 residues. Germline-derived CDR1 and CDR2 are MNHNS and SASEGT. CDR3 DNA: TGTGCCAGCAGGCCTCAGGGTAGCAATCAGCCCCAGCATTTT. Translating gives CASRPQGSNQPQHF.

This chain uses TRBV28 with TRBJ1-4; maybe TRBD1 (5 bases). The CDR3 consists of 15 residues. CDR1 is MDHEN and CDR2 is SYDVKM in the germline V gene. Trimming cost V 3 bases and J 0 bases, with 8 bases left between them. CDR3 coding DNA: TGTGCCAGCAGTTTGGGAGGGGCAACTAATGAAAAACTGTTTTTT. It codes for CASSLGGATNEKLFF.

This chain connects TRBV18 to TRBJ2-7; a possible D gene is TRBD2 (5 bases). The CDR3 loop spans 13 amino acids. Germline V CDR1 and CDR2: KGHSH, LQKENI. Trimming left V 3 bases short and J 5 bases short, with 11 bases between. CDR3 DNA sequence: TGTGCCAGCTCACCGGTTGGAGGCGACGAGCAGTACTTC. This sequence encodes CASSPVGGDEQYF.

J is TRBJ2-5 and V is TRBV19; D is ambiguous. The CDR3 totals 16 residues. CDR1 LNHDA and CDR2 SQIVND come from the germline V gene (reference sequence). V was trimmed by 6 bases and J by 0 bases, leaving 17 bases between them. The CDR3 DNA follows: TGTGCCAGTAGCCCCCGTGAAGGACCGTACCAAGAGACCCAGTACTTC. Its translation is CASSPREGPYQETQYF.

The V call is TRBV11-2, the J call TRBJ2-2; D remains unclear. V dropped 5 bases and J dropped 6 bases, with 7 bases sitting between them. CDR3 length: 12 amino acids. Looked up from germline, CDR1 is SGHAT and CDR2 is FQNNGV. As DNA, the CDR3 is TGTGCCAGCAGCCCCTTTCCCGGGGAGCTGTTTTTT. Protein product: CASSPFPGELFF.

This chain joins TRBV5-6 and TRBJ2-5; D may match TRBD1 or TRBD2 (5 bases each). The CDR3 is 14 residues long. In germline, CDR1 is SGHDT, CDR2 YYEEEE. The V end was cut by 2 bases, the J end by 4 bases, with 12 bases between. The DNA for the CDR3 is TGTGCCAGCAGCTTATTGAGGGGCGCAGAGACCCAGTACTTC. Its protein product is CASSLLRGAETQYF.

The J gene is TRBJ1-1, the V gene TRBV30; tentatively, D is TRBD1 (6 bases). The V gene's germline CDR1 is GTSNPN and CDR2 SVGIG (reference sequence). V lost 6 bases to trimming and J lost 0 bases, with 17 bases between them. The CDR3 spans 15 residues. The CDR3 region is CACKEVGGLNTEAFF. CDR3 DNA: TGTGCCTGCAAGGAGGTCGGGGGCTTGAACACTGAAGCTTTCTTT.

V is TRBV9 and J is TRBJ2-3, with a tentative D call TRBD2 (7 bases). Per the germline V gene, CDR1 is SGDLS and CDR2 is YYNGEE. V was pared by 0 bases and J by 5 bases, with 16 bases between. This CDR3 is built from 16 residues. The chain's CDR3 is CASSVGGGRALDTQYF. The CDR3 bases are TGTGCCAGCAGCGTAGGAGGGGGGAGGGCCTTAGATACGCAGTATTTT.

This clone has just one count. The genes are TRBV5-6 and TRBJ1-2; D gene ambiguous. Trimming took off 1 base at V and 0 bases at J, with 10 bases between the two ends. This CDR3 has 15 residues. Germline assignment: CDR1 SGHDT and CDR2 YYEEEE. The CDR3 loop is CASSLPKRANYGYTF. As DNA, the CDR3 is TGTGCCAGCAGCTTGCCGAAAAGAGCTAACTATGGCTACACCTTC.

The V and J genes are TRBV5-1 and TRBJ1-2, with 11 bases fitting TRBD1. Germline assignment: CDR1 SGHRS and CDR2 YFSETQ. The CDR3 length is 14 residues. The V gene end was trimmed by 4 bases and the J gene end by 7 bases; junction bases not matched to a gene: 6. This CDR3 is CASSADRGQRGYTF. CDR3 DNA: TGCGCCAGCAGCGCGGACAGGGGGCAACGTGGCTACACCTTC.

The chain couples TRBV5-1 to TRBJ2-5, with 8 bases identical to TRBD2. The CDR3 contains 15 residues. V lost 3 bases to trimming and J lost 2 bases; unmatched junction nucleotides: 6. CDR1 is SGHRS and CDR2 is YFSETQ in the germline V gene. The CDR3 protein is CASSYSAGAQETQYF. CDR3 in DNA: TGCGCCAGCAGCTACTCAGCGGGGGCTCAAGAGACCCAGTACTTC.

This chain connects TRBV30 to TRBJ2-2, with 9 bases that match TRBD1. The CDR3 sequence is 15 residues long. Unmatched junction bases numbered 7, after V lost 3 bases and J lost 5 bases. Germline CDR1 is GTSNPN and CDR2 is SVGIG (reference sequence). The CDR3 nucleotides are TGTGCCTGGAGCCCCCGGGACAGGGTGACCGGGGAGCTGTTTTTT. Translation: CAWSPRDRVTGELFF.

This clone is a singleton in its sample. Here the CDR3 reads CASRDAPTNEKLFF. The CDR3 DNA is TGTGCCAGCAGGGATGCCCCAACTAATGAAAAACTGTTTTTT. The rearrangement joins TRBV6-5 to TRBJ1-4; D is unclear. Germline V lookup: CDR1 MNHEY, CDR2 SVGAGI. The CDR3 loop spans 14 amino acids. Deletions cut 6 bases from V and 0 bases from J, with 8 bases between.

V gene TRBV5-1 combines with J gene TRBJ1-4; 7 nucleotides match TRBD1. CDR1 is SGHRS, CDR2 YFSETQ, per germline. The trim removed 2 bases at V and 8 bases at J, leaving 9 bases unmatched. The CDR3 has 15 amino acids. CDR3 residues: CASSLGNRGGEKLFF. DNA for the CDR3: TGCGCCAGCAGCTTAGGGAACAGGGGAGGAGAAAAACTGTTTTTT.

The rearrangement joins TRBV11-3 to TRBJ2-7, with 7 bases fitting TRBD1. Looked up from germline, CDR1 is SGHNT and CDR2 is YENEEA. The CDR3 covers 13 residues. With V trimmed by 0 bases and J by 5 bases, 1 base remained unmatched. CDR3 sequence: CASSLDQGDEQYF. The CDR3 DNA is TGTGCCAGCAGCTTAGATCAGGGGGACGAGCAGTACTTC.

The chain uses TRBV7-9 and TRBJ1-1, with TRBD1 as a possible D gene (5 bases). V was trimmed by 3 bases and J by 3 bases, leaving 8 bases between them. The CDR3 sequence is 13 residues long. Per germline, CDR1 SEHNR and CDR2 FQNEAQ (reference sequence). CDR3: CASSFGGDTEAFF. CDR3 nucleotide sequence: TGTGCCAGCAGCTTCGGGGGGGACACTGAAGCTTTCTTT.

The V and J genes are TRBV28 and TRBJ2-1; 8 bases map to TRBD2. V shed 6 bases, J shed 8 bases, and the junction held 6 bases outside the gene matches. The CDR3 runs 13 residues. Germline CDR1 MDHEN, CDR2 SYDVKM. The DNA of the CDR3 is TGTGCCAGCAGCACCGGACTAGCCCATGAGCAGTTCTTC. Residues: CASSTGLAHEQFF.

This chain links TRBV11-2 with TRBJ1-1; TRBD1 might be the D (6 bases). The length of the CDR3 is 17 residues. V shed 5 bases and J shed 2 bases, with 21 bases lying between them. The germline CDR1 and CDR2 sequences are SGHAT and FQNNGV. CDR3 in DNA: TGTGCCAGCAGCGCGAGGCAGGGGAAGGGGGGTAACACTGAAGCTTTCTTT. Protein sequence: CASSARQGKGGNTEAFF.

The sample holds a few counts of this clone. CDR3 bases: TGTGCCAGCAGAGGACAGGAGAACACTGAAGCTTTCTTT. This translates into CASRGQENTEAFF. The chain joins TRBV11-3 to TRBJ1-1, with 7 bases identical to TRBD1. CDR3 length: 13 amino acids. With 6 bases clipped from V and 1 base from J, the junction kept 2 bases outside the gene matches. Germline V gene data show CDR1 as SGHNT and CDR2 as YENEEA.